The present T cell receptor (beta chain) was sequenced within a study of blood T cell repertoires in COVID-19. Across the study: PBMCs, B-cell-depleted T cells, or T cells provided the cDNA or gDNA that made up the material.

In the original workflow: Quantification of nucleated cells was approximated via reference gene primer amplification. Assay used: immunoSEQ multiplex PCR; TCRdb lists only in-frame clones, some missing. That table is the source of V, J and clone size, and D and trimming were worked out from the DNA. The sample lists 150,000 to 180,000 clones; roughly 83% were seen once. There are 15 residues in the CDR3. After removal of 5 bases from V and 0 bases from J, the junction contained 1 base not matched to a gene. CDR1 SNHLY and CDR2 FYNNEI come from the germline V gene. The rearrangement uses TRBV2 and TRBJ2-6; 7 bases fit TRBD2. The sequenced sample consisted of peripheral blood. The sequence was obtained from a woman aged 55 to 70 with acute or convalescent COVID-19. CDR3 bases: TGTGCCAGCAGTCCGGGGGGCTCTGGGGCCAACGTCCTGACTTTC. Encoded protein: CASSPGGSGANVLTF.